This TCR beta chain was found in a study of sequential checkpoint blockade in melanoma. Repertoires were generated with immunoSEQ multiplex PCR, while TCRdb's copy carries only in-frame clones and drops some. The sample shows 13,000 to 15,000 clones, approximately 52% of them seen only once. This clone was detected a few times. As for treatment: randomized to nivolumab then ipilimumab (arm A) or the reverse (arm B). Sorted cells were live CD3+CD8+, lacking CD19 and CD56, from PBMCs. In germline, CDR1 is LNHNV, CDR2 YYDKDF (reference sequence). The CDR3 consists of 15 residues. V lost 5 bases, J lost 0 bases, and 11 bases lay in between.

The chain has TRBV15 and TRBJ2-1; D unclear. This TCR was sampled from a human donor with melanoma. The sample was CD8+ T cells sorted from blood (inferred from file names), taken from a patient given nivolumab and ipilimumab in sequence. The CDR3 loop reads CATSDFTSSYNEQFF. The CDR3 DNA is TGTGCCACCAGCGATTTTACGAGCTCCTACAATGAGCAGTTCTTC.